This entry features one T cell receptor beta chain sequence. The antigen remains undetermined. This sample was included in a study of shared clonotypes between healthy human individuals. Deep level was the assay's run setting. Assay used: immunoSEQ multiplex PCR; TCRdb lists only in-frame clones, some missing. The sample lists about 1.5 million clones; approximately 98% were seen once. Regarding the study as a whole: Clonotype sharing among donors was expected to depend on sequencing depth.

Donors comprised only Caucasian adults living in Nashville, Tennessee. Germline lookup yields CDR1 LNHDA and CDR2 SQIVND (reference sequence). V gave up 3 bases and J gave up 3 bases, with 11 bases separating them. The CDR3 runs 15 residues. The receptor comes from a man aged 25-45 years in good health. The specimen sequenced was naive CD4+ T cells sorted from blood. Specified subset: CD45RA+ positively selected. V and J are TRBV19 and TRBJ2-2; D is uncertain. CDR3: CASSMTALYTGELFF. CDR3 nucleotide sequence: TGTGCCAGTAGTATGACGGCCCTCTACACCGGGGAGCTGTTTTTT.